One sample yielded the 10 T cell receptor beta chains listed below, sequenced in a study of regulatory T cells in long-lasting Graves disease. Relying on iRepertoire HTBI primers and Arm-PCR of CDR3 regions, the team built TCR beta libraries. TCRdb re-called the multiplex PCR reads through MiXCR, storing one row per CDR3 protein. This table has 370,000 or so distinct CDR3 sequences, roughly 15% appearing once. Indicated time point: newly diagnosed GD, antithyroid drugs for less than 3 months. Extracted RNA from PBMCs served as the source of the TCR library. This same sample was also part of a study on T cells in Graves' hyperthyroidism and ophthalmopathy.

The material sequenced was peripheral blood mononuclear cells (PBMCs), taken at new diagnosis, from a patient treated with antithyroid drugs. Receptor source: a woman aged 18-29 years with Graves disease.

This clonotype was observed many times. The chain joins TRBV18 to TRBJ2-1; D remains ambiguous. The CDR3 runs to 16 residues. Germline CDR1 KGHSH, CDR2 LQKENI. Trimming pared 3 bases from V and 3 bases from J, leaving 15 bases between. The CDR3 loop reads CASSPDDGRSYNEQFF. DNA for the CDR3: TGTGCCAGCTCACCCGACGACGGAAGAAGCTACAATGAGCAGTTCTTC.

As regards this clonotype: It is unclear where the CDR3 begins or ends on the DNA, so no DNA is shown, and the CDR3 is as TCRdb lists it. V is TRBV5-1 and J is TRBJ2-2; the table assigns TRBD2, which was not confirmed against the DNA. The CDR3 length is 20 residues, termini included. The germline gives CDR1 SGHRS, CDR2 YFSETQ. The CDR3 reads CASSFYICSARGVNTGELFF.

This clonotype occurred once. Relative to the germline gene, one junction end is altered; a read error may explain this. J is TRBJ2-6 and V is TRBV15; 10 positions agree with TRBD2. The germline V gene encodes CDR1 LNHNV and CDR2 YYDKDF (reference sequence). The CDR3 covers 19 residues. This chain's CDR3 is CATSRGKAGGSSGAYVLTF. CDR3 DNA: TGTGCCACCAGCAGAGGAAAAGCGGGAGGGTCCTCTGGGGCCTACGTCCTGACTTTC.

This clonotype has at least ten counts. The CDR3 protein is CASRGLADNPGAGELFF. The CDR3, as DNA: TGCGCCAGCAGGGGACTAGCGGACAACCCTGGGGCCGGGGAGCTGTTTTTT. The rearrangement links TRBV5-1 to TRBJ2-2; 11 bases fit TRBD2. Germline CDR1 and CDR2: SGHRS and YFSETQ. V lost 5 bases and J lost 6; bases outside the gene matches: 12. The CDR3 length is 17 residues. Using reference TRBV5-1 and TRBJ2-2 for the parts outside the CDR3, the full variable domain is KAGVTQTPRYLIKTRGQQVTLSCSPISGHRSVSWYQQTPGQGLQFLFEYFSETQRNKGNFPGRFSGRQFSNSRSEMNVSTLELGDSALYLCASRGLADNPGAGELFFGEGSRLTVL.

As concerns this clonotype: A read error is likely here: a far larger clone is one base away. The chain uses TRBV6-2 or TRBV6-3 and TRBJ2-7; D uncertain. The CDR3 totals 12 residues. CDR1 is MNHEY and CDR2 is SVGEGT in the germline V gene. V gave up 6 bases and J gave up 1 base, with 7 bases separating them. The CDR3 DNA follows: TGTGCCAGCAGCATAGGATCCTACGAGCAGTACTTC. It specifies CASSIGSYEQYF.

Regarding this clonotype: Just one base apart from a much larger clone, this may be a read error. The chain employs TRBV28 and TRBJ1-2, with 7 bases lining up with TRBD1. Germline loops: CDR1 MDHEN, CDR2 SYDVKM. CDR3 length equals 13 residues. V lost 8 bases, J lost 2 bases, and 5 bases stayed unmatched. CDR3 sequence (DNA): TGTGCCAGCGGATTACAGGGGAACTATGGCTACACCTTC. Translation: CASGLQGNYGYTF.

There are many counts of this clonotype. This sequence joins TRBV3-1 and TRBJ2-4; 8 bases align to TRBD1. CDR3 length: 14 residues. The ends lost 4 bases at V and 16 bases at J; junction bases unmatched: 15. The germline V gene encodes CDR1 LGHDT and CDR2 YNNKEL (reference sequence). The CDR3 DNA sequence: TGTGCCAGCAGCCCAATGCCGGGACAGGAAAGTCCCTACTTC. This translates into CASSPMPGQESPYF.

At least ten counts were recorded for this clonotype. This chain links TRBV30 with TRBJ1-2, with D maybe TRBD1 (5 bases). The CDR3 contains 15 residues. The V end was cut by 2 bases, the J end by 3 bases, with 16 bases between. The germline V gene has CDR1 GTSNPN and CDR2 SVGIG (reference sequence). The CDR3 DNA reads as TGTGCCTGGAGTATGCTGGGCAGGGAGGACTATGGCTACACCTTC. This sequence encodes CAWSMLGREDYGYTF. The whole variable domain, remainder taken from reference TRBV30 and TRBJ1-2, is SQTIHQWPATLVQPVGSPLSLECTVEGTSNPNLYWYRQAAGRGLQLLFYSVGIGQISSEVPQNLSASRPQDRQFILSSKKLLLSDSGFYLCAWSMLGREDYGYTFGSGTRLTVV.

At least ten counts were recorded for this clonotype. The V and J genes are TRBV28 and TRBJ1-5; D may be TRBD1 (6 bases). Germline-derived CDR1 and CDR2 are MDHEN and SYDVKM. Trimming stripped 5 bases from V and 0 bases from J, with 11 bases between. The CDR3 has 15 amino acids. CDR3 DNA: TGTGCCAGCAGTCTCCCGGGGGCTAGCAATCAGCCCCAGCATTTT. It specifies CASSLPGASNQPQHF.

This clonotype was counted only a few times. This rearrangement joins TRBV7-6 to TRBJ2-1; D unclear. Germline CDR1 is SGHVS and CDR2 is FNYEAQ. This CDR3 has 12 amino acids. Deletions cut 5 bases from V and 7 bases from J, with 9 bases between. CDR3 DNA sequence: TGTGCCAGCAGCAGCGACGGAAATGAGCAGTTCTTC. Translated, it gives CASSSDGNEQFF.